This T cell receptor (beta chain) was retrieved from a study of blood T cell repertoires in COVID-19 (dated by TCRdb to the early 2020s). For the wider study: The collaborator samples originated in the United States, Italy and Spain and spanned the acute and convalescent phases of COVID-19. The prospective study material was composed of cDNA or gDNA derived from T cells, B-cell-depleted T cells, or PBMCs. Subjects who had been exposed to COVID-19, were actively infected with it, or had recovered from it provided the deeply sampled blood TCRbeta repertoires that made up the dataset. The repertoires were released in a freely available public database meant as a resource for research on the immune response to SARS-CoV-2. The samples were drawn from two sources: the first 160 participants of the ongoing ImmuneRACE study, and 1,000 to 1,500 subjects contributed by 6 global collaborators. Sample metadata almost always included a de-identified subject ID, COVID-19 status, age in years and sex. Where available, HLA class I and class II types were obtained from metadata supplied by the sample provider rather than from assay-based typing. Broad study findings and their caveats: Clinical and demographic metadata were provided uncurated, with the amount varying by source and participant.

Remarks on this clone: There is no known antigen for this receptor. Qualities for individual bases were not recorded, and no much larger clone is one base off.

Whole blood was collected in K2EDTA tubes by collaborating institutions according to the institutions' own protocols. For TCRbeta analysis, collaborators shipped samples in one of three forms: frozen whole blood, isolated PBMCs, or DNA extracted from either of those sample types. TCRbeta CDR3 regions were amplified from genomic DNA using the immunoSEQ Assay, a bias-controlled multiplex PCR. The source study handled its data this way. Within the assay, amplification of reference gene primers was used to estimate how many nucleated cells each sample contained. To quantify the absolute abundance of each unique TCRbeta CDR3 rearrangement, sequence reads were collapsed and filtered. For each sample, productive Simpson clonality was calculated as the square root of Simpson's diversity index over productive rearrangements. Entries here come from immuneACCESS through TCRdb and include only in-frame sequences with V and J called. Some clones fail to appear in such tables; in the studies checked, an unresolved V gene covers under half of the shortfall, and the cause of the remainder is unknown. V and J calls and clone size are as listed in that table; D and trimming were resolved from the DNA. Recorded for this sample are 150,000 to 200,000 clones; around 83% of them occurred a single time. The leading ten clones occupy approximately 8% of the sample.

The sequence came from a woman between 55 and 75 years old with acute or convalescent COVID-19. Sequenced input: peripheral blood.

The nucleotide sequence reads TGTGCCATCAGTGATCCCGGAGGACAGGGGACAGATACGCAGTATTTT. This is translated as CAISDPGGQGTDTQYF. The chain couples TRBV10-3 to TRBJ2-3, with 9 bases in between that match TRBD1. For CDR1 and CDR2, the germline V gene lists ENHRY and SYGVKD. Including cysteine and phenylalanine, the CDR3 has 16 amino acids. Of the read, only the CDR3 DNA is kept; its 48 bases are in frame from base 1. Trimming leaves V shorter by 3 bases and J shorter by 3 bases, with the junction holding 7 bases beyond the gene matches.